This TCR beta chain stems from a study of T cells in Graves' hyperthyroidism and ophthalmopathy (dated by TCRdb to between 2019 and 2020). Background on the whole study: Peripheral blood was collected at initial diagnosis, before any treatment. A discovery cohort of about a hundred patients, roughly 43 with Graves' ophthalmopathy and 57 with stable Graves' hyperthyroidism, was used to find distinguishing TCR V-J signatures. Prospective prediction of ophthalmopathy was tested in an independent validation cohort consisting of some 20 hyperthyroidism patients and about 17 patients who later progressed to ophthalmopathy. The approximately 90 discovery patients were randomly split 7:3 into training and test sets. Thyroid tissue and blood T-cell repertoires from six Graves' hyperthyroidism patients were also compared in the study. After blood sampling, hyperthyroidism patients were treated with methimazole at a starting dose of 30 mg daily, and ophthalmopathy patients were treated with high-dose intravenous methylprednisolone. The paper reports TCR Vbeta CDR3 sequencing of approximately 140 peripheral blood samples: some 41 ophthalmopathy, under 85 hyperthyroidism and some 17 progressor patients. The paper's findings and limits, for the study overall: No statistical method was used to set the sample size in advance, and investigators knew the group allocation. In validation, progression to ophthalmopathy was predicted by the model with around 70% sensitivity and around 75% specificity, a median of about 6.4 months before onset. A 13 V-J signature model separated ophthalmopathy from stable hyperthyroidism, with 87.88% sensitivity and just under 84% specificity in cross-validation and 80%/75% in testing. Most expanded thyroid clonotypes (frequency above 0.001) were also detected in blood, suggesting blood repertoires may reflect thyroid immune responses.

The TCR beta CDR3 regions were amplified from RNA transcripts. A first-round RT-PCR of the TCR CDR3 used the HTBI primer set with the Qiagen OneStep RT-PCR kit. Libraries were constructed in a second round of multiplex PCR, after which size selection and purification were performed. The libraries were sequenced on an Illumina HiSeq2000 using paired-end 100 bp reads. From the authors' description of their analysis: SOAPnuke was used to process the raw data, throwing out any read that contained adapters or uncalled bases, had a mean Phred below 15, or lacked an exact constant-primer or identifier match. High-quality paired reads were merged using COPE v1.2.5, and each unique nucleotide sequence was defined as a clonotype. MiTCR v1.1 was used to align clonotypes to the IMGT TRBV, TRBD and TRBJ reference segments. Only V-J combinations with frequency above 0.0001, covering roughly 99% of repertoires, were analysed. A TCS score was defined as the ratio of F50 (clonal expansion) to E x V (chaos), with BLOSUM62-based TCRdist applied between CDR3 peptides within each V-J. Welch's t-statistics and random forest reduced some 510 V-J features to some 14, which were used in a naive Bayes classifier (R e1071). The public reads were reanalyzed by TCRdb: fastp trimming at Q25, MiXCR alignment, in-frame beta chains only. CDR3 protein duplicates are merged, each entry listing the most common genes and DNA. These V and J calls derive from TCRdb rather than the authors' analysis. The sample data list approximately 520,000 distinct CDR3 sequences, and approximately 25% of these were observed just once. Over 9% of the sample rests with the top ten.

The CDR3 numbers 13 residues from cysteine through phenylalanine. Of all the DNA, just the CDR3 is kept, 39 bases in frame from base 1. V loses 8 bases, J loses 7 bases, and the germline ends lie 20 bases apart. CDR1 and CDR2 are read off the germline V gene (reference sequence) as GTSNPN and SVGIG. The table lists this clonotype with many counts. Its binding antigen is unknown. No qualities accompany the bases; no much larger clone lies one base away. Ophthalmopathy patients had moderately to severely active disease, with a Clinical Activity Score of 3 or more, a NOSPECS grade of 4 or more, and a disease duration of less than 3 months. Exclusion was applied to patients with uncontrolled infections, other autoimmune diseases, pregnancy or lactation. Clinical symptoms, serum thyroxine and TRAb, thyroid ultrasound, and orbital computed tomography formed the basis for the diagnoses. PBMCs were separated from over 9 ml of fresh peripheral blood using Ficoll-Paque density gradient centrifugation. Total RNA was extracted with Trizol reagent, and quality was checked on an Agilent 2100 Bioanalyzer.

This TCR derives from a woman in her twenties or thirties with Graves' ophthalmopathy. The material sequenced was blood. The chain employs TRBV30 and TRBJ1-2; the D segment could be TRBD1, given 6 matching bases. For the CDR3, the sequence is CALESGTFFGYTF. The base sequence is TGTGCCCTGGAAAGTGGGACATTTTTTGGCTACACCTTC.